Detailed here is one T cell receptor (beta chain). Its antigen is currently unknown. These data belong to a study of blood T cells in healthy people across ages. Findings and caveats of the study: Estimated diversity that came from one million T cells was considered an underestimate.

The authors ran a second PCR of about 7 to 11 cycles using a sample-barcoded 5' primer and a J-beta primer mix. TCRdb called the 5' RACE reads again in MiXCR, with one record for every CDR3 protein. The sample lists about 970,000 distinct CDR3 sequences, 51% occurring once. Germline V gene data show CDR1 as KGHSY and CDR2 as FQNENV. The CDR3 is made up of 17 amino acids. V was pared by 4 bases and J by 0 bases, with 19 bases between. The V and J genes are TRBV16 and TRBJ2-7; D might be TRBD1 or TRBD2, each matching 5 bases. This receptor was obtained from an older woman in good health. The sequenced sample consisted of blood. The CDR3 loop reads CASSPSGAPGLSYEQYF. The CDR3 DNA sequence: TGTGCCAGCAGCCCCTCTGGGGCGCCAGGACTCTCCTACGAGCAGTACTTC. The full variable domain, rest sourced from reference TRBV16 and TRBJ2-7, is GEEVAQTPKHLVRGEGQKAKLYCAPIKGHSYVFWYQQVLKNEFKFLISFQNENVFDETGMPKERFSAKCLPNSPCSLEIQATKLEDSAVYFCASSPSGAPGLSYEQYFGPGTRLTVT.